Listed here is a single T cell receptor beta chain. It has no known antigen specificity. No base quality information exists; no much larger clone differs at one position. The library was made by the immunoSEQ multiplex PCR assay. The clones in this table, taken by TCRdb from immuneACCESS, are in-frame only. Not every clone is retained; where verified, under half of the shortfall comes from an unresolved V gene, and the cause of the rest is unknown. Recorded for this sample are more than 550,000 clones; about 89% of them occurred a single time. The biggest ten clones account for 0.0094% of the sample. The germline V gene specifies SNHLY as CDR1 and FYNNEI as CDR2. Measured from the cysteine to the phenylalanine, the CDR3 is 12 residues long. Just the 36-base CDR3 DNA is kept, in frame starting at base 1. V is reduced by 4 bases and J by 4 bases, leaving a spacing of 5 bases between them. The sample belongs to a study of shared T cell receptors in the human thymus (dated by TCRdb to the early 2020s). Broadly, across the study: The study examined how self-reactive, shared T-cell receptor alpha chains are generated in the human thymus.

This same sample was also taken into another study, of human thymus T cells. The second source states: Donors were immunologically healthy infants undergoing open corrective cardiac surgery for congenital heart defects in Finland. Thymus tissue was collected as surgical resects that were removed during corrective cardiac surgery. Biased V and J gene segment usage appeared to be present in both thymic and peripheral blood repertoires. The related research reported highly overlapping thymic TCR repertoires among unrelated individuals. The study described the TCR alpha and beta repertoires in fewer than 10 infant thymus samples and a handful of matching peripheral blood samples. Donor ages ranging from roughly 6 to 244 days were recorded, and more than five male and a couple of female infants were included in the cohort. Thymocytes were mechanically released from the tissue and were stored as pellets of about 9-33 million cells at -70 degrees C. Genomic DNA was extracted from frozen cell pellets with a QIAsymphony instrument. The immunoSEQ multiplex PCR assay was used to amplify the TCRB and TCRAD loci from a standardized quantity of quality-controlled genomic DNA. The amplicons covered the V(D)J region and were long enough to include the CDR3 and to identify the V and J genes. Through the commercial immunoSEQ service, the amplicons were sequenced on an Illumina platform. Primer bias and sequencing errors were corrected as previously described, and TCRAD and TCRB were defined on the basis of the IMGT database. The repertoires were analysed using immunoSEQ Analyzer 3.0 and VDJTools for basic statistics, V/J segment usage, diversity estimates, rarefaction and pairwise overlap. To estimate diversity, the Chao1, ChaoE, Efron-Thisted, Shannon and inverse Simpson indices were applied, and diversity was also estimated on datasets down-sampled to the smallest sample. Repertoire overlap was determined by strict matching of CDR3 nucleotide sequence, V gene and J gene, and Jaccard-based multidimensional scaling clustering was applied. On average, thymus samples yielded some 810,000 unique TCRB clonotypes, whereas blood samples yielded some 80,000.

Sequencing used thymocytes. This sequence was found in a boy in the first two years of life with a congenital heart defect. Donor details come from another sample of the same person, matched by shared clones. This chain is built from TRBV2 and TRBJ2-1; too little of a D gene remains to name it. The CDR3 corresponds to CASSGGYNEQFF. The base sequence is TGTGCCAGCAGTGGAGGTTACAATGAGCAGTTCTTC.